This T cell receptor beta chain originates from a study of CD8+ T cells in alopecia areata. The CDR3 sequence is 16 residues long. V was shortened by 0 bases and J by 5 bases, with 16 bases between the two germline ends. Looked up from germline, CDR1 is SGHAT and CDR2 is FQNNGV. Study results and caveats: Alopecia totalis/universalis scalp especially showed more expanded CD8+ clones than normal scalp.

Points on this clone: As yet, its antigen is unknown.

Extracted from the samples, RNA was reverse transcribed into cDNA to serve as the sequencing template. The data were produced by immunoSEQ multiplex PCR, yet TCRdb's version contains in-frame clones alone and is incomplete. The profile shows a few hundred thousand clones, about 40% of them singletons. As to treatment: oral pan-JAK inhibitor, 5-10 mg twice daily. Lesional scalp tissue (obtained by punch biopsy) and peripheral blood were collected from alopecia areata patients. Sample: CD4+ T cells sorted from blood, taken at roughly week 38, from a patient treated with tofacitinib. The clonotype originates from a human donor with alopecia areata. V usage is TRBV11-2 and J usage is TRBJ2-5; D is ambiguous. This CDR3 reads CASSLEGSVIGETQYF. CDR3 DNA sequence: TGTGCCAGCAGCTTAGAAGGGTCAGTCATCGGGGAGACCCAGTACTTC.